The rows below give T cell receptor beta chains drawn from one sample of a study of multiple sclerosis patients with progressive multifocal leukoencephalopathy. Here immunoSEQ multiplex PCR was the method, and the copy in TCRdb shows in-frame clones only, minus some. Found here are fewer than 40,000 clones, about 90% of them singletons; the top ten hold about 3.3%. Sample: PBMCs, taken from a patient treated with natalizumab. These receptors all stem from a human donor with progressive multifocal leukoencephalopathy. The CDR3 runs from the conserved cysteine through the conserved F or W. The order of the fields is J gene, V gene, D gene, clone size, CDR3 protein, CDR3 DNA. A D gene is named only where the DNA matches it firmly. Size tells how often a clone was seen (once, few, many) or the class of an expanded clone, and some rows leave it out.

J: TRBJ1-4
V: TRBV7-9
D: .
size: once
CDR3: CASSFKATNEKLFF
DNA: TGTGCCAGCAGCTTCAAAGCAACTAATGAAAAACTGTTTTTT

J: TRBJ1-5
V: TRBV5-1
D: TRBD1
size: .
CDR3: CARGGANQPQHF
DNA: TGCGCCAGAGGGGGCGCGAATCAGCCCCAGCATTTT

J: TRBJ1-1
V: TRBV29-1
D: .
size: .
CDR3: CSGGENTEAFF
DNA: TGCAGCGGGGGGGAGAACACTGAAGCTTTCTTT

J: TRBJ2-4
V: TRBV30
D: .
size: .
CDR3: CAWSGVAKNIQYF
DNA: TGTGCCTGGAGTGGGGTAGCCAAAAACATTCAGTACTTC

J: TRBJ2-2
V: TRBV2
D: .
size: .
CDR3: CASLHSTGELFF
DNA: TGTGCCAGCTTACACAGTACCGGGGAGCTGTTTTTT

J: TRBJ2-7
V: TRBV5-6
D: .
size: .
CDR3: CASSLVSTPYEQYF
DNA: TGTGCCAGCAGCTTGGTCTCCACACCCTACGAGCAGTACTTC

J: TRBJ1-1
V: TRBV28
D: .
size: once
CDR3: CASSLGRFGNTEAFF
DNA: TGTGCCAGCAGTTTAGGTAGATTTGGGAACACTGAAGCTTTCTTT

J: TRBJ2-1
V: TRBV6-5
D: .
size: once
CDR3: CASRHYNEQFF
DNA: TGTGCCAGCAGGCACTACAATGAGCAGTTCTTC

J: TRBJ2-7
V: TRBV7-6
D: .
size: .
CDR3: CASSSKGGEQYF
DNA: TGTGCCAGCAGCTCAAAGGGAGGTGAGCAGTACTTC

J: TRBJ1-5
V: TRBV4-1
D: TRBD1
size: .
CDR3: CASSQVGTGGSQPQHF
DNA: TGCGCCAGCAGCCAGGTCGGGACAGGGGGCAGTCAGCCCCAGCATTTT

J: TRBJ1-4
V: TRBV10-2
D: .
size: .
CDR3: CASTRGLGEKLFF
DNA: TGCGCCAGCACCCGGGGGCTAGGCGAAAAACTGTTTTTT

J: TRBJ1-4
V: TRBV6-1
D: .
size: .
CDR3: CASTQNEKLFF
DNA: TGTGCCAGCACCCAGAATGAAAAACTGTTTTTT

J: TRBJ1-2
V: TRBV4-2
D: .
size: .
CDR3: CASSQGEVDGYTF
DNA: TGTGCCAGCAGCCAAGGGGAGGTTGATGGCTACACCTTC

J: TRBJ2-7
V: TRBV5-1
D: TRBD2
size: .
CDR3: CASSLGTSGDPYEQYF
DNA: TGCGCCAGCAGCTTAGGGACTAGCGGAGACCCCTACGAGCAGTACTTC

J: TRBJ2-3
V: TRBV11-2
D: TRBD1
size: .
CDR3: CASSRYGQGHLDTQYF
DNA: TGTGCCAGCAGCCGATACGGACAGGGACATCTAGATACGCAGTATTTT

J: TRBJ1-5
V: TRBV19
D: TRBD1
size: .
CDR3: CASNSWGQGDQPQHF
DNA: TGTGCCAGTAATTCGTGGGGACAGGGTGATCAGCCCCAGCATTTT

J: TRBJ2-1
V: TRBV11-3
D: TRBD1
size: few
CDR3: CASSFGGQGANEQFF
DNA: TGTGCCAGCAGCTTTGGGGGACAGGGGGCGAATGAGCAGTTCTTC

J: TRBJ2-2
V: TRBV7-9
D: .
size: .
CDR3: CASSWGERSTGELFF
DNA: TGTGCCAGCAGCTGGGGGGAGCGATCCACCGGGGAGCTGTTTTTT

J: TRBJ1-4
V: TRBV7-9
D: .
size: .
CDR3: CASSLSTATNEKLFF
DNA: TGTGCCAGCAGCTTGAGTACGGCAACTAATGAAAAACTGTTTTTT

J: TRBJ2-7
V: TRBV9
D: TRBD2
size: once
CDR3: CASSPRLAGSLYEQYF
DNA: TGTGCCAGCAGCCCCCGACTAGCGGGATCGTTATACGAGCAGTACTTC

J: TRBJ2-1
V: TRBV19
D: .
size: .
CDR3: CASSRVHEQFF
DNA: TGTGCCAGTAGTAGGGTCCATGAGCAGTTCTTC

J: TRBJ2-1
V: TRBV18
D: TRBD2
size: .
CDR3: CASSPTRVRVAGDPYNEQFF
DNA: TGTGCCAGCTCACCAACCAGGGTTAGGGTAGCGGGAGACCCATACAATGAGCAGTTCTTC

J: TRBJ2-7
V: TRBV29-1
D: TRBD2
size: .
CDR3: CSVTSGRGSYEQYF
DNA: TGCAGCGTCACTAGCGGGAGGGGGTCCTACGAGCAGTACTTC

J: TRBJ2-1
V: TRBV23-1
D: TRBD2
size: .
CDR3: CASEREGPYNEQFF
DNA: TGCGCCAGCGAGCGGGAGGGCCCCTACAATGAGCAGTTCTTC

J: TRBJ2-3
V: TRBV6-5
D: .
size: .
CDR3: CASTPGYSTDTQYF
DNA: TGTGCCAGCACCCCCGGCTACTCTACAGATACGCAGTATTTT